This entry features one T cell receptor (beta chain) sequence. Its antigen is unidentified. TCRdb reprocessed the 5' RACE reads and stores each CDR3 protein as one record, lacking DNA. The sample table includes over 350,000 distinct CDR3 sequences. This entry comes from a study of T cells expressing NK-cell markers. Turning to the study itself: Sequencing of TCR beta repertoires drew on sorted CD3+CD56+NKG2C+, CD3+CD56+NKG2C- and CD3+CD56-NKG2C+ T cells. Study findings and constraints: NKG2C+ dominant clonotypes from over 5 donors made up about 1.0-7.5% of CD8+ T cells. It remained uncertain whether the expanded NKG2C+ T cell clones were specific for HCMV antigens.

The CDR3 contains 18 residues. The germline gives CDR1 DFQATT, CDR2 SNEGSKA (reference sequence). Sequenced material: blood T cells: a sorted CD56 or NKG2C T cell subset, CD4+ or CD8+ T cells, or bulk PBMC T cells (not recorded which). The genes are TRBV20-1 and TRBJ2-4; no DNA is available, so the TRBD1 call from TCRdb remains unchecked. This clonotype was sampled from a woman between 50 and 59 years old in good health. CDR3 region: CSARDLTAGGNNKNIQYF.